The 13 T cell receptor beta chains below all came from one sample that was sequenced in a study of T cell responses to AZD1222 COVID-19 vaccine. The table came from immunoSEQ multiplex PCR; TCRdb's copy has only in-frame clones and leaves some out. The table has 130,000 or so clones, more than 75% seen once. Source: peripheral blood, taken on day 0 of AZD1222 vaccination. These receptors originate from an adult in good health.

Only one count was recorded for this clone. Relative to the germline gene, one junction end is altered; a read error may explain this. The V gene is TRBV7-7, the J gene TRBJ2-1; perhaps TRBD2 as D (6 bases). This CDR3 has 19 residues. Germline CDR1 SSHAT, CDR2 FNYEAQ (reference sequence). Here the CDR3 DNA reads TGTGCTAGCAGCCCGGTGGACCTAATTAGCGGCCTCTCCTACAATGAGCAGTTCTTC. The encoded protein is CASSPVDLISGLSYNEQFF.

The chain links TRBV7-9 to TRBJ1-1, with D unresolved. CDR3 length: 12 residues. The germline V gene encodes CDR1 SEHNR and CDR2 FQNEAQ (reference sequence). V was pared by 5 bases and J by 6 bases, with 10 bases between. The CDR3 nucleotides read TGTGCCAGCAGCAACCTAGGAGCTGAAGCTTTCTTT. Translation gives CASSNLGAEAFF.

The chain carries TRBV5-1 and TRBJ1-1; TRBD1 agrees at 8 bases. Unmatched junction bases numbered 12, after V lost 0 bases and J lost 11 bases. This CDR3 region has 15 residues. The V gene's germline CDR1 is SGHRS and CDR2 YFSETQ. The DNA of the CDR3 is TGCGCCAGCAGCTTGGAGAGGACAGGGAGTGGAACGGCTTTCTTT. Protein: CASSLERTGSGTAFF.

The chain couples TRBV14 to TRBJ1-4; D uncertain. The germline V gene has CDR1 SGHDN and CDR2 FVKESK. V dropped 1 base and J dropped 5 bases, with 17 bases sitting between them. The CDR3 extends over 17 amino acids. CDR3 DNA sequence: TGTGCCAGCAGCCAAGGAAGGTTCAGTGGGTTCAATGAAAAACTGTTTTTT. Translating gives CASSQGRFSGFNEKLFF.

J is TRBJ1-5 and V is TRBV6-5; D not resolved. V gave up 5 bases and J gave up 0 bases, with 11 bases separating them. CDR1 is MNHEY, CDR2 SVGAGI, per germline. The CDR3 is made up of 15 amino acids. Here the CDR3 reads CASSPTWNSNQPQHF. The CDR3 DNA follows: TGTGCCAGCAGTCCCACCTGGAATAGCAATCAGCCCCAGCATTTT.

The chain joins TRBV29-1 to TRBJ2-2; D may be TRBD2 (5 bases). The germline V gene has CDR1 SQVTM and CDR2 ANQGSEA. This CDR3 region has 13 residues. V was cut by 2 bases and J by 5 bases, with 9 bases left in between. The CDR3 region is CSVERERTGELFF. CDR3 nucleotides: TGCAGCGTTGAAAGGGAGAGAACCGGGGAGCTGTTTTTT.

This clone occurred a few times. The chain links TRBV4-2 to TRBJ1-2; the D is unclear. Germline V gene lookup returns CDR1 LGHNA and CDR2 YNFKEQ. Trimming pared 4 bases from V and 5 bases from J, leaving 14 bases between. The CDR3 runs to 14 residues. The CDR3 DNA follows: TGTGCCAGCAGCCCATACAGCTCAGAGTATGGCTACACCTTC. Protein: CASSPYSSEYGYTF.

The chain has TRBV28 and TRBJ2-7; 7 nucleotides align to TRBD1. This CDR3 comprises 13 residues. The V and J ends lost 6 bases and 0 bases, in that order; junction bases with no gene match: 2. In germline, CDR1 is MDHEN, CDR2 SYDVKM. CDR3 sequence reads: CASSDRVSYEQYF. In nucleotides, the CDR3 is TGTGCCAGCAGCGACAGGGTCTCCTACGAGCAGTACTTC.

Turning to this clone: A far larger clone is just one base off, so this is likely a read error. CDR3 DNA sequence: TGTGCCAGCAGCTTGGGACAGGGTTACGAGCAGTACTTC. Protein product: CASSLGQGYEQYF. This chain joins TRBV6-2 or TRBV6-3 and TRBJ2-7; 9 bases map to TRBD1. The CDR3 has 13 amino acids. J lost 4 bases, V lost 6 bases, and 4 bases had no gene match. Germline V gives CDR1 MNHEY, CDR2 SVGEGT.

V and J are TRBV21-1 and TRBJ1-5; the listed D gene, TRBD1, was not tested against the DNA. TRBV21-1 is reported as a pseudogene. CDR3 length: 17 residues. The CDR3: CASSKIWGQRPNQPQHF. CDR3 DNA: TGTGCCAGCAGCAAAATATGGGGACAGAGGCCGAACCAGCCCCAGCATTTT.

Here the CDR3 reads CASSLEPFGGPSGNTIYF. CDR3 DNA: TGCGCCAGCAGCTTGGAACCGTTCGGGGGACCCTCTGGAAACACCATATATTTT. This chain uses TRBV5-1 with TRBJ1-3; tentatively, D is TRBD1 (5 bases). CDR3 length: 18 residues. Germline V gene sequence: CDR1 SGHRS, CDR2 YFSETQ. V was shortened by 0 bases and J by 0 bases, with 16 bases between the two germline ends.

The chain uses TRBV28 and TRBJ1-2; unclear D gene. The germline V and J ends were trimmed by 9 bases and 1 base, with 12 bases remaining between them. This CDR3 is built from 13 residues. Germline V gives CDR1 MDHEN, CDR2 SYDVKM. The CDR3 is CASNAGDNYGYTF. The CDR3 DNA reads TGTGCCAGTAATGCCGGGGATAACTATGGCTACACCTTC.

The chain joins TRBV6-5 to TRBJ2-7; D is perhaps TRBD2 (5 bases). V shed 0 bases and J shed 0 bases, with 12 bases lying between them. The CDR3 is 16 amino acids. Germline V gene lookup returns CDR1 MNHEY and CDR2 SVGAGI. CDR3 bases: TGTGCCAGCAGTTACTCATCTGGGGAGAGCTCCTACGAGCAGTACTTC. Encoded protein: CASSYSSGESSYEQYF.